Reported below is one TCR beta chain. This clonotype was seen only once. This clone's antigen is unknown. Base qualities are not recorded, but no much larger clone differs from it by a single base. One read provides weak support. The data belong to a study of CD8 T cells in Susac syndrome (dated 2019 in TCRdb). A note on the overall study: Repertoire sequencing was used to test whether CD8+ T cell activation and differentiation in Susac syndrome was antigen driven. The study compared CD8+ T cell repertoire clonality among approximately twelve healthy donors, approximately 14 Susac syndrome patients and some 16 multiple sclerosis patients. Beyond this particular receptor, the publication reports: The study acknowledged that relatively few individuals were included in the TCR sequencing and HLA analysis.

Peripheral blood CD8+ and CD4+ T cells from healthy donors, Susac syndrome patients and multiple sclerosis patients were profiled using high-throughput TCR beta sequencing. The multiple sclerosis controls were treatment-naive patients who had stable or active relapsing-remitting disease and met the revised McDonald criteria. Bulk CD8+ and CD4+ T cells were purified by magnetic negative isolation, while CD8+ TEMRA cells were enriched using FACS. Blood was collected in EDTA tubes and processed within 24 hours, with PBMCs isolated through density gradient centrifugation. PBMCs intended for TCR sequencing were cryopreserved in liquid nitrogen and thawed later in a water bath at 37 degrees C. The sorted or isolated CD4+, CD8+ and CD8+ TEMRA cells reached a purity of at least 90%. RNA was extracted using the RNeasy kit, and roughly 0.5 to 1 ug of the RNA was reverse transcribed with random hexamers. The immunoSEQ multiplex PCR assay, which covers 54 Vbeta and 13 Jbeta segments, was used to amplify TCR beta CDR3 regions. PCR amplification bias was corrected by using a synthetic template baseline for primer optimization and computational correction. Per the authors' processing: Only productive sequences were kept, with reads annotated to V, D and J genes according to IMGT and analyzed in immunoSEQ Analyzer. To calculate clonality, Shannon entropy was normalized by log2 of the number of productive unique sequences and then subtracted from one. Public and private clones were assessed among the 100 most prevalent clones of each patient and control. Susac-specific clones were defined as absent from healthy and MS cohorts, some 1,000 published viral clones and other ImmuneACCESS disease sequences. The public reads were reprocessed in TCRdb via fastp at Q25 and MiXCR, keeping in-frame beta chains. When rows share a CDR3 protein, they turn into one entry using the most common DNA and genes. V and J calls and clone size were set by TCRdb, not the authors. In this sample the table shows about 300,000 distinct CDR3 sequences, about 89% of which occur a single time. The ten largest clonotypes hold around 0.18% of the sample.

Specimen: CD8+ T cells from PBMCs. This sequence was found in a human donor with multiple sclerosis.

DNA sequence: TGTGCCAGCAGCCTACGGACTAGCGGGGGGCAAGAGACCCAGTACTTC. This yields the protein CASSLRTSGGQETQYF. The chain joins TRBV13 to TRBJ2-5; 14 central bases correspond to TRBD2. The CDR3 measures 16 amino acids from cysteine to phenylalanine. Only the CDR3 portion is preserved as DNA: 48 bases, with reading frame beginning at the first base. CDR1 and CDR2 are drawn from the germline V gene (reference sequence): PRHDT, FYEKMQ. At the junction V is shortened by 5 bases and J by 2 bases; bases outside the gene matches: 4. This CDR3, with the reference TRBV13 and TRBJ2-5 proteins standing in past its ends, gives the full variable domain AAGVIQSPRHLIKEKRETATLKCYPIPRHDTVYWYQQGPGQDPQFLISFYEKMQSDKGSIPDRFSAQQFSDYHSELNMSSLELGDSALYFCASSLRTSGGQETQYFGPGTRLLVL.